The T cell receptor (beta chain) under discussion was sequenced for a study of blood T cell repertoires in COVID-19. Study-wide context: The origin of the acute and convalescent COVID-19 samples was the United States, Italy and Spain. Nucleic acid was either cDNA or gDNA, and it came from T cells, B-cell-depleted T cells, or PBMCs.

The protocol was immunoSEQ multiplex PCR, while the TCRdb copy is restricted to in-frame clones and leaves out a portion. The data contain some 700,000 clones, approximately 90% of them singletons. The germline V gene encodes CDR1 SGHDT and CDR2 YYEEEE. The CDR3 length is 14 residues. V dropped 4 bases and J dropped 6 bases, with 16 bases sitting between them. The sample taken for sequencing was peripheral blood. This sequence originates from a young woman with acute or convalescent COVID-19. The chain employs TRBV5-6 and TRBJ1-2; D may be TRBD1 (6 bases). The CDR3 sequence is CASSPPWTVNGYTF. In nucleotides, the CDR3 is TGTGCCAGCAGCCCCCCATGGACAGTAAATGGCTACACCTTC.